The sequence of this T cell receptor beta chain was determined in a study of blood T cells in healthy people across ages. Study-level points and caveats: Higher naive T cell percentage went strongly together with higher TCR beta diversity. Those diversity estimates obtained from one million T cells were thought to be underestimates.

Germline V gene sequence: CDR1 MNHEY, CDR2 SMNVEV (reference sequence). The CDR3 spans 15 residues. V was pared by 1 base and J by 9 bases, with 16 bases between. Notes on this clonotype: Its cognate antigen is unknown.

Sample-barcoded 5' priming and a J-beta primer mix drove a second PCR of roughly 7 to 11 cycles. TCRdb reprocessed the 5' RACE reads via MiXCR and lists one record per CDR3 protein. The profile shows roughly 1,800,000 distinct CDR3 sequences, less than 50% of them singletons. The receptor's source is a woman aged 40 to 49 in good health. What was sequenced was blood. The chain uses TRBV27 and TRBJ1-5; D is ambiguous. CDR3 residues: CASSLWGLGMGPQHF. The CDR3 DNA reads as TGTGCCAGCAGTTTATGGGGTTTGGGGATGGGGCCCCAGCATTTT.